A selection of T cell receptor beta chains follows, all from one sample in a study of blood T cell repertoires in COVID-19. Assay used: immunoSEQ multiplex PCR; TCRdb lists only in-frame clones, some missing. Here the sample spans under 450,000 clones, about 88% being singletons. Input material: PBMCs or T cells enriched from blood (not recorded which). These receptors came from a woman aged 25-40 years who had recovered from COVID-19. CDR3s include the opening cysteine and the closing phenylalanine or tryptophan. D genes are given only for firm matches. The size field is filled for only some rows; it gives once, few, many or a size class.

j_gene | d_gene | abundance | v_gene | CDR3aa | CDR3nt
TRBJ2-7 | TRBD1 | few | TRBV28 | CASSSRQPASGGRYEQYF | TGTGCCAGCAGTTCACGACAGCCCGCATCAGGGGGAAGGTACGAGCAGTACTTC
TRBJ1-2 | TRBD1 | - | TRBV18 | CASSRDRVNYGYTF | TGTGCCAGCTCAAGGGACAGGGTGAACTATGGCTACACCTTC
TRBJ2-7 | - | few | TRBV7-9 | CASSFGSSYEQYF | TGTGCCAGCAGCTTTGGCAGCTCCTACGAGCAGTACTTC
TRBJ2-6 | - | - | TRBV11-2 | CATITRDSGANVLTF | TGTGCCACCATAACCCGGGACTCTGGGGCCAACGTCCTGACTTTC
TRBJ2-1 | TRBD2 | - | TRBV11-2 | CASSQTSGRFHEQFF | TGTGCCAGCAGCCAAACTAGCGGGAGGTTCCATGAGCAGTTCTTC
TRBJ1-2 | TRBD1 | - | TRBV2 | CASRGDSFYGYTF | TGTGCCAGCAGGGGGGACAGCTTCTATGGCTACACCTTC
TRBJ2-2 | - | - | TRBV3-1/TRBV3-2 | CASSQAGDTGELFF | TGTGCCAGCAGCCAAGCAGGGGACACCGGGGAGCTGTTTTTT
TRBJ2-3 | TRBD2 | - | TRBV5-1 | CASSPGLAGAYTDTQYF | TGCGCCAGCAGTCCGGGACTAGCGGGGGCCTACACAGATACGCAGTATTTT
TRBJ1-5 | - | few | TRBV2 | CASSGDGLNQPQHF | TGTGCCAGCAGTGGTGACGGACTTAATCAGCCCCAGCATTTT
TRBJ2-1 | TRBD2 | once | TRBV2 | CASSEGGGRVYNEQFF | TGTGCCAGCAGTGAAGGCGGCGGGAGGGTTTACAATGAGCAGTTCTTC
TRBJ2-7 | - | - | TRBV4-1 | CASSQGATYEQYF | TGCGCCAGCAGCCAAGGGGCAACCTACGAGCAGTACTTC
TRBJ2-7 | TRBD2 | - | TRBV7-8 | CASSLSGGNEQYF | TGTGCCAGCAGCTTATCGGGAGGGAACGAGCAGTACTTC
TRBJ2-7 | TRBD1 | - | TRBV3-1/TRBV3-2 | CASSPGQGRGHEQYF | TGTGCCAGCAGCCCCGGACAGGGTCGTGGCCACGAGCAGTACTTC
TRBJ1-2 | - | - | TRBV6-5 | CASSYRGRDGYTF | TGTGCCAGCAGTTACCGCGGGAGGGATGGCTACACCTTC
TRBJ2-7 | - | - | TRBV18 | CASSPTSGDYEQYF | TGTGCCAGCTCACCAACGTCAGGGGACTACGAGCAGTACTTC
TRBJ2-3 | TRBD2 | - | TRBV2 | CASSDAASGGTSTDTQYF | TGTGCCAGCAGTGATGCGGCTAGCGGGGGGACTAGCACAGATACGCAGTATTTT
TRBJ2-7 | TRBD2 | - | TRBV6-5 | CASTGTSGSYEQYF | TGTGCCAGTACGGGGACTAGCGGCTCCTACGAGCAGTACTTC
TRBJ2-7 | - | - | TRBV2 | CASRASYEQYF | TGTGCCAGCAGGGCATCCTACGAGCAGTACTTC
TRBJ2-7 | - | once | TRBV10-3 | CAISGTVDNEQYF | TGTGCCATCAGTGGGACAGTCGACAACGAGCAGTACTTC
TRBJ1-1 | TRBD1 | - | TRBV5-1 | CASSLDSGGQPNTEAFF | TGCGCCAGCAGCTTGGATAGTGGGGGACAGCCGAACACTGAAGCTTTCTTT
TRBJ2-7 | TRBD2 | - | TRBV3-1/TRBV3-2 | CASSRGLAGAYEQYF | TGTGCCAGCAGCCGCGGACTAGCGGGAGCCTACGAGCAGTACTTC
TRBJ1-2 | - | - | TRBV19 | CATKDRLYGYTF | TGTGCCACTAAAGACCGACTCTATGGCTACACCTTC
TRBJ1-6 | TRBD1 | - | TRBV19 | CASSVRQGRSRNSPLHF | TGTGCCAGTAGTGTGAGACAGGGTAGGAGTCGGAATTCACCCCTCCACTTT
TRBJ2-5 | TRBD2 | once | TRBV6-5 | CASSYGLAGGQQTQYF | TGTGCCAGCAGTTACGGGCTAGCGGGGGGGCAGCAGACCCAGTACTTC
TRBJ1-3 | - | - | TRBV4-2 | CASSQDRQAYRSGNTIYF | TGTGCCAGCAGCCAAGACAGACAGGCTTACCGCTCTGGAAACACCATATATTTT
TRBJ1-1 | TRBD1 | - | TRBV2 | CASRRTGSISEAFF | TGTGCCAGCAGGCGGACAGGGTCTATTTCTGAAGCTTTCTTT
TRBJ2-7 | - | - | TRBV28 | CASSSVTRLTLSYEQYF | TGTGCCAGCAGTTCGGTAACGCGGTTAACTCTCTCCTACGAGCAGTACTTC
TRBJ2-7 | - | - | TRBV5-4 | CASSAQWEQYF | TGTGCCAGCAGCGCTCAGTGGGAGCAGTACTTC
TRBJ1-2 | TRBD1 | - | TRBV2 | CASNQDRVPNYGYTF | TGTGCCAGCAACCAAGACAGGGTCCCTAACTATGGCTACACCTTC
TRBJ1-1 | TRBD1 | few | TRBV6-1 | CASSETGENTEAFF | TGTGCCAGCAGTGAGACAGGGGAGAACACTGAAGCTTTCTTT
TRBJ1-1 | - | - | TRBV30 | CAWSWGGGTEAFF | TGTGCCTGGAGTTGGGGAGGAGGAACTGAAGCTTTCTTT
TRBJ1-2 | - | - | TRBV11-1 | CASSPGDYGYTF | TGTGCCAGCAGCCCGGGGGACTATGGCTACACCTTC
TRBJ2-2 | TRBD1 | - | TRBV9 | CASSEPRTGWDTGELFF | TGTGCCAGCAGCGAACCGAGGACAGGGTGGGACACCGGGGAGCTGTTTTTT
TRBJ1-4 | - | few | TRBV27 | CASRSQGKLFF | TGTGCCAGCAGAAGCCAGGGAAAACTGTTTTTT
TRBJ2-6 | - | - | TRBV2 | CASNDLGTSANVLTF | TGTGCCAGCAATGACCTTGGGACTTCGGCCAACGTCCTGACTTTC
TRBJ2-1 | - | - | TRBV7-3 | CASSLDSYSYNEQFF | TGTGCCAGCAGCCTCGACTCATACTCCTACAATGAGCAGTTCTTC
TRBJ2-7 | TRBD2 | once | TRBV7-2 | CASSFTFRTSGRADEQYF | TGTGCCAGCAGCTTTACTTTCCGTACTAGCGGGAGGGCCGACGAGCAGTACTTC
TRBJ1-4 | TRBD1 | - | TRBV7-2 | CASSSTGATNEKLFF | TGTGCCAGCAGCTCGACAGGGGCGACTAATGAAAAACTGTTTTTT
TRBJ1-1 | - | once | TRBV29-1 | CSVEGEGEAFF | TGCAGCGTTGAAGGCGAGGGTGAAGCTTTCTTT
TRBJ1-6 | - | - | TRBV13 | CASSRDNSPLHF | TGTGCCAGCAGCCGAGATAATTCACCCCTCCACTTT
TRBJ1-2 | - | - | TRBV7-9 | CASSPPGSDGYTF | TGTGCCAGCAGCCCCCCCGGGAGCGATGGCTACACCTTC
TRBJ2-1 | - | - | TRBV11-3 | CASSLFTLIANISYNEQFF | TGTGCCAGCAGCTTATTTACCCTGATAGCGAACATCTCCTACAATGAGCAGTTCTTC
TRBJ2-5 | - | - | TRBV5-1 | CASSLQTVGETQYF | TGCGCCAGCAGCCTCCAGACGGTCGGGGAGACCCAGTACTTC